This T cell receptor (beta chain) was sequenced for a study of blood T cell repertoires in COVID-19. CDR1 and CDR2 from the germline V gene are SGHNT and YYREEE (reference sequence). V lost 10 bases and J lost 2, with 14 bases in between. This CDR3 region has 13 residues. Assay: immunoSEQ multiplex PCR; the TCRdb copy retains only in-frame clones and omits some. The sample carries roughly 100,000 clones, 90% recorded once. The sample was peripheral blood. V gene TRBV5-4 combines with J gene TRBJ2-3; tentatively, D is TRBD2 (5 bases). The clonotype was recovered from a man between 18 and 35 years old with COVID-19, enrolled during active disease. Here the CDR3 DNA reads TGTGCCGGGCGGGCAGACGCCACAGATACGCAGTATTTT. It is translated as CAGRADATDTQYF.